This entry describes one T cell receptor (beta chain). The antigen is not known. Newly diagnosed patients aged 18 to 65 had hyperthyroidism of under 2 months' duration. Isolation of PBMCs was performed on about 10 ml fresh peripheral blood. RNA transcripts yielded amplified TCR beta CDR3 regions. When the TCR CDR3 underwent first-round RT-PCR, the HTBI primer set was used. TCRdb called the multiplex PCR reads again in MiXCR, with one record for every CDR3 protein. Among a few hundred thousand distinct CDR3 sequences listed, 15% to 17% were seen once. CDR1 and CDR2 (germline): MGHRA, YSYEKL. The CDR3 covers 14 residues. V was pared by 1 base and J by 6 bases, with 6 bases of the junction left unmatched. This specimen comes from a study of T cells in Graves' hyperthyroidism and ophthalmopathy. Study-level background: Once the initial diagnosis was made, peripheral blood was obtained before any treatment.

Notes on the study in general: Progression to ophthalmopathy was predicted a median of approximately seven months early.

What was sequenced was blood. This TCR derives from a woman aged 18-30 years with Graves' hyperthyroidism that later progressed to Graves' ophthalmopathy. The chain recombines TRBV4-1 with TRBJ2-7, with 7 bases matching TRBD1. The CDR3 here is CASSQVVQGVEQYF. CDR3 coding DNA: TGCGCCAGCAGCCAAGTCGTGCAGGGGGTCGAGCAGTACTTC.